This TCR beta chain was captured by sequencing in a study of shared clonotypes between healthy human individuals (dated by TCRdb to the early 2020s). About the full investigation: The cohort comprised a couple of women and a few men aged 18 to 49 years. For each donor, CD4 naive and CD4 memory were each given three plates, CD8 naive was given two plates, and CD8 memory was given one plate. Blood TCR repertoires of about 5 healthy adults were deeply sequenced to estimate repertoire size and the extent of clonotype sharing between individuals. Libraries were prepared and TCR repertoires were sequenced by different laboratories using diverse techniques, in order to increase sequencing depth and limit assay-specific biases. Leukapheresis yielded between about 0.8 and 9.5 billion PBMCs per donor. Broader findings and caveats from the paper: Sampling was limited to blood, and TCR repertoires in tissue likely differ from TCR repertoires in blood. Based on pairwise subsampling, the degree of clonotype sharing among donors was expected to be affected by sequencing depth. Estimated clonotype richness was generally larger for naive than for memory subsets. Even with the large sequencing depth, rarefaction of the sorted-subset datasets indicated that sequencing was incomplete. Across a few donors, roughly 5.4% of naive CD4, roughly 3.5% of naive CD8, 2% to 2.5% of memory CD4, and 0.4% of memory CD8 clonotypes were shared. Clonotypes shared by all four sorted-subset donors showed higher generation probabilities than non-shared clonotypes. Because the study included only a small number of donors, the genetic and exposure-history diversity represented was limited.

TCR CDR3 regions were amplified from genomic DNA by multiplex PCR using the deep immunoSEQ assay. Genomic DNA extracted from each cell subset was distributed evenly over all wells of several immunoSEQ 96-well plates, and each plate served as one replicate. For sorted subsets, roughly 200 ng of genomic DNA, equivalent to some 30,000 T cell genomes, went into each replicate PCR. The purified libraries were quantified using a Qubit 3.0 fluorometer, sized with a Bioanalyzer 2100, and then quantified again using the KAPA Library Quantification kit. Every immunoSEQ 96-well plate was sequenced on a dedicated single-read 150-cycle Illumina NextSeq 550 flow cell. As for the authors' bioinformatics: Because only junctional sequences without quality scores were contained in the immunoSEQ output, filtering matching that applied to full-length reads could not be performed. To assign V/J genes and CDR3, sequences were annotated using PyIR, a Python wrapper for IgBLAST v1.9, with IMGT germline references. Reads with weak V/J assignments (E-value above 1e-6), missing CDR3, stop codons, out-of-frame junctions, or ambiguous translated residues were removed. A V3J clonotype was defined by an identical inferred V gene, J gene, and CDR3 amino acid sequence. To compute the percentage overlap between repertoires, the number of shared unique clonotypes was divided by the size of the smaller repertoire. Three approaches were used to assess repertoire richness: RTK rarefaction, the Chao1 estimator, and Recon v2.1 estimates of unobserved clonotypes. OLGA was used to compute generation probabilities for all TCRbeta clonotypes that the gDNA method yielded from a few donors. TCRdb limited this immuneACCESS table to in-frame rearrangements with V and J called. A share of clones is missing; checked studies link under half to unresolved V genes, and the rest is unexplained. That table gives V, J and clone size, and the DNA gave D and trimming. This sample comprises hundreds of thousands of clones, 92% of them detected only once. The top ten hold more than 20% of the sample.

Reading the germline V gene gives CDR1 SGHRS and CDR2 YFSETQ. The CDR3 starts with the cysteine, ends with the phenylalanine, and has 15 residues. The kept DNA is CDR3 alone, 45 bases in frame from the first base. Trimming leaves V shorter by 4 bases and J shorter by 4 bases, with the junction holding 9 bases beyond the gene matches. This clone was recorded once. Its antigen remains undetermined. No base-level quality is on record; no much larger clone is a single base apart. CD8 naive samples were CD45RO-negative cells positively selected for CCR7, giving a CD45RA+CCR7+ population that excluded TemRA cells. The donors were healthy, HIV-negative adults with no recently reported acute infections or vaccinations. Only Caucasian adults living in Nashville, Tennessee, USA were represented among the donors. Blood was collected by leukapheresis, and PBMCs were isolated by Ficoll-Histopaque density gradient centrifugation and then cryopreserved in liquid nitrogen vapor phase. Analytical flow cytometry was used to check the purity and quantity of every magnetically sorted T cell population. Genomic DNA was isolated from every sorted fraction and measured by UV absorbance on a Nanodrop 2000c.

The receptor's source is a man aged 25-40 years in good health. The sample taken for sequencing was naive CD8+ T cells sorted from blood. In the paper's terms, the cell subset or site label means: CD45RA+CCR7+. The rearrangement combines TRBV5-1 with TRBJ2-5; a stretch of 8 junction bases matches TRBD2. The DNA reads TGCGCCAGCAGCCCGGAACCGGGACTAGGAGAGACCCAGTACTTC. The encoded protein is CASSPEPGLGETQYF.